This record concerns one T cell receptor (beta chain) sequence. TCRdb keeps only in-frame clones here, not all; method: immunoSEQ multiplex PCR. The sample comprises over 15,000 clones, about 89% of which are singletons, and around 32% rests with the top ten. The sample is drawn from a study of control samples from healthy donors and cancer patients. The TCR sequence derives from a man between 60 and 75 years old with head and neck cancer. The sequenced material came from PBMCs.

In DNA form, the CDR3 reads TGTGCCAGCAGTTCACAGGGGGCGCGGTACGAGCAGTACTTC. Translation: CASSSQGARYEQYF. V and J are TRBV6-5 and TRBJ2-7; TRBD1 aligns across 9 bases. Germline CDR1 reads MNHEY; CDR2 reads SVGAGI. The ends lost 4 bases at V and 4 bases at J; junction bases unmatched: 5. This CDR3 contains 14 residues.